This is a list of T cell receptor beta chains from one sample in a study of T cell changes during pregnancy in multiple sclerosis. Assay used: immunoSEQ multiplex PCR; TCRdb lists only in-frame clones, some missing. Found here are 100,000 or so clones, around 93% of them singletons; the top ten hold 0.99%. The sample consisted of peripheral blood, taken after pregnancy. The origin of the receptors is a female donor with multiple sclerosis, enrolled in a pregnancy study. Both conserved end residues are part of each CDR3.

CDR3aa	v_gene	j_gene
CASKEGQGSYEQYF	TRBV28	TRBJ2-7
CASSGTSGSSNEQFF	TRBV6-1	TRBJ2-1
CASSASGSTDTQYF	TRBV7-9	TRBJ2-3
CAWSVGQGNQPQHF	TRBV30	TRBJ1-5
CASSLPGQGTYEQYF	TRBV25-1	TRBJ2-7
CASSLRGGTNPGYTF	TRBV28	TRBJ1-2
CASSRTSGNTGELFF	TRBV5-1	TRBJ2-2
CASSQGSGSGYEQYF	TRBV4-2	TRBJ2-7
CASSHTSGTYNEQFF	TRBV5-6	TRBJ2-1
CASRQTGDYGYTF	TRBV4-1	TRBJ1-2
CASSQDGLGQSFF	TRBV4-1	TRBJ1-2